The 21 T cell receptor beta chains in this list originate from one sample, sequenced in a study of cytomegalovirus exposure and HLA in healthy donors. PCR was performed using 60 Vbeta and 13 Jbeta primers. The assay was immunoSEQ multiplex PCR, and TCRdb's table has in-frame clones only and misses some. The sample holds over 50,000 clones; roughly 90% are singletons and the top ten take about 1.6%. The specimen was PBMCs. The receptor set was obtained from a man younger than 40 in good health and CMV-seropositive.

V is TRBV6-1 and J is TRBJ2-7; 10 bases agree with TRBD1. The germline gives CDR1 MNHNS, CDR2 SASEGT. This CDR3 spans 13 amino acids. J lost 6 bases, V lost 8 bases, and 7 bases had no gene match. DNA for the CDR3: TGTGCCAGCTCCGGACAGGGGGTGGCCGAGCAGTACTTC. This sequence encodes CASSGQGVAEQYF.

This chain uses TRBV6-6 with TRBJ1-5, with a possible D match to TRBD1 (6 bases). Germline loops: CDR1 MNHNY, CDR2 SVGAGI (reference sequence). The CDR3 runs 16 residues. The V and J ends lost 4 bases and 4 bases respectively, with 17 bases between them. This chain's CDR3 is CASSFVTGSLNQPQHF. The CDR3 DNA follows: TGTGCCAGCAGTTTCGTGACAGGTAGCCTGAATCAGCCCCAGCATTTT.

The chain links TRBV4-2 to TRBJ1-3; 7 bases fit TRBD1. This CDR3 region has 17 residues. In germline, CDR1 is LGHNA, CDR2 YNFKEQ. V gave up 4 bases and J gave up 0 bases; unmatched junction bases: 9. The CDR3 DNA reads as TGTGCCAGCAGCCTAGACAGGGCCACAAGCTCTGGAAACACCATATATTTT. It encodes CASSLDRATSSGNTIYF.

This clone was observed once. The V call is TRBV5-5, the J call TRBJ1-4; D not certain. Germline values: CDR1 SGHKS, CDR2 YYEKEE (reference sequence). The CDR3 runs to 16 residues. Trimming removed 0 bases from V and 0 bases from J, with 9 bases in between. The CDR3 loop reads CASSLEADSTNEKLFF. DNA of the CDR3: TGTGCCAGCAGCTTGGAGGCGGACTCAACTAATGAAAAACTGTTTTTT.

The chain uses TRBV14 and TRBJ2-7, with D maybe TRBD2 (6 bases). The V gene's germline CDR1 is SGHDN and CDR2 FVKESK. V gave up 5 bases and J gave up 4 bases, with 12 bases separating them. CDR3 length: 13 amino acids. The CDR3 is CASSSQAGYEQYF. The CDR3 DNA reads TGTGCCAGCAGCTCCCAAGCGGGTTACGAGCAGTACTTC.

The chain has TRBV5-1 and TRBJ1-1, with 7 nucleotides matching TRBD1. Germline values: CDR1 SGHRS, CDR2 YFSETQ. This CDR3 comprises 14 residues. V lost 3 bases and J lost 1; bases outside the gene matches: 3. The CDR3 DNA sequence: TGCGCCAGCAGCTCCGACAGGGCGAACACTGAAGCTTTCTTT. Amino acid sequence: CASSSDRANTEAFF.

The chain is built from TRBV28 and TRBJ2-2, with 7 nucleotides matching TRBD1. Germline CDR1 and CDR2: MDHEN and SYDVKM. The V and J ends lost 10 bases and 6 bases, in that order; junction bases with no gene match: 8. The CDR3 is made up of 13 amino acids. This CDR3 reads CATRQGWPGELFF. CDR3 coding DNA: TGTGCCACTCGACAGGGTTGGCCCGGGGAGCTGTTTTTT.

The V and J genes are TRBV29-1 and TRBJ1-2, with no clear D. The CDR3 consists of 14 residues. V was shortened by 2 bases and J by 6 bases, with 16 bases between the two germline ends. Germline CDR1 is SQVTM and CDR2 is ANQGSEA. The CDR3 is CSVETRPSRNGYTF. CDR3 sequence (DNA): TGCAGCGTTGAAACTCGGCCGTCGAGGAATGGCTACACCTTC. Using reference TRBV29-1 and TRBJ1-2 for the parts outside the CDR3, the full variable domain is SAVISQKPSRDICQRGTSLTIQCQVDSQVTMMFWYRQQPGQSLTLIATANQGSEATYESGFVIDKFPISRPNLTFSTLTVSNMSPEDSSIYLCSVETRPSRNGYTFGSGTRLTVV.

This clone was seen a single time. The V call is TRBV7-8, the J call TRBJ1-5; D is possibly TRBD1 (5 bases). V dropped 1 base and J dropped 0 bases, with 10 bases sitting between them. The CDR3 runs to 16 residues. CDR1 SGHVS and CDR2 FQNEAQ come from the germline V gene. The CDR3 nucleotides are TGTGCCAGCAGCTTAGGGGCCAGGGATAGCAATCAGCCCCAGCATTTT. It specifies CASSLGARDSNQPQHF.

The chain recombines TRBV5-1 with TRBJ2-1; 7 nucleotides line up with TRBD2. This CDR3 spans 20 amino acids. Trimming removed 0 bases from V and 0 bases from J; junction bases left unmatched: 15. CDR1 is SGHRS and CDR2 is YFSETQ in the germline V gene. CDR3 sequence: CASSLVPGGREPSSYNEQFF. CDR3 coding DNA: TGCGCCAGCAGCTTGGTGCCGGGGGGTCGGGAGCCTTCCTCCTACAATGAGCAGTTCTTC.

V and J are TRBV10-1 and TRBJ2-3; D might be TRBD1 (6 bases). The CDR3 length is 14 residues. Looked up from germline, CDR1 is WNHNN and CDR2 is SYGVQD (reference sequence). Trimming left V 1 base short and J 5 bases short, with 10 bases between. The DNA of the CDR3 is TGCGCCAGCAGTGAGTTGGACAGTGGAGATACGCAGTATTTT. This sequence encodes CASSELDSGDTQYF.

The genes are TRBV6-5 and TRBJ1-2; 8 positions match TRBD1. This CDR3 spans 13 amino acids. The trim removed 7 bases at V and 7 bases at J, leaving 8 bases unmatched. Germline V CDR1 and CDR2: MNHEY, SVGAGI. In DNA form, the CDR3 reads TGTGCCAGCATTAGTTCGGGGACAGGTGGCTACACCTTC. Translating it yields CASISSGTGGYTF.

In DNA, the CDR3 is TGTGCCAGCAGCCCGGAGTTGACCTACAATGAGCAGTTCTTC. Amino acids: CASSPELTYNEQFF. This rearrangement joins TRBV7-3 to TRBJ2-1, with no clear D. Germline V gene sequence: CDR1 SGHTA, CDR2 FQGTGA. The CDR3 runs to 14 residues. V lost 5 bases, J lost 2 bases, and 10 bases lay in between.

The chain uses TRBV7-6 and TRBJ1-2, with 10 nucleotides matching TRBD1. Per germline, CDR1 SGHVS and CDR2 FNYEAQ. The CDR3 is 15 amino acids. V lost 5 bases and J lost 0; bases outside the gene matches: 3. CDR3 region: CASSPGQGANYGYTF. The CDR3 nucleotides read TGTGCCAGCAGCCCCGGACAGGGGGCTAACTATGGCTACACCTTC.

V is TRBV2 and J is TRBJ2-6; 10 bases agree with TRBD2. With 1 base clipped from V and 4 bases from J, the junction kept 10 bases outside the gene matches. Germline V gene sequence: CDR1 SNHLY, CDR2 FYNNEI. CDR3 length: 19 amino acids. CDR3 protein: CASSEERSGRATGANVLTF. As DNA, the CDR3 is TGTGCCAGCAGTGAAGAGAGGAGCGGGAGGGCCACCGGGGCCAACGTCCTGACTTTC.

The chain has TRBV29-1 and TRBJ1-1; the match to TRBD1 covers 7 bases. With V trimmed by 7 bases and J by 1 base, 9 bases remained unmatched. This CDR3 contains 14 residues. CDR1 is SQVTM, CDR2 ANQGSEA, per germline. CDR3 in amino acids: CSGKGAQRNTEAFF. The CDR3 DNA reads TGCAGCGGAAAGGGGGCGCAAAGGAACACTGAAGCTTTCTTT.

This clone has only one observation. Here the CDR3 DNA reads TGCAGCGTTGGCAGGGGTCCCTACGAGCAGTACTTC. The encoded protein is CSVGRGPYEQYF. The chain recombines TRBV29-1 with TRBJ2-7, with TRBD1 as a possible D gene (6 bases). Trimming pared 4 bases from V and 2 bases from J, leaving 9 bases between. Germline values: CDR1 SQVTM, CDR2 ANQGSEA. The CDR3 has 12 amino acids.

V and J are TRBV28 and TRBJ2-3; 12 bases align to TRBD2. The CDR3 length is 17 residues. CDR1 is MDHEN and CDR2 is SYDVKM in the germline V gene. With 5 bases clipped from V and 4 bases from J, the junction kept 10 bases outside the gene matches. The DNA for the CDR3 is TGTGCCAGCAGTCCATTGACTAGCGGGAGTCGCGCAGATACGCAGTATTTT. Translation: CASSPLTSGSRADTQYF.

This clone appeared once. The rearrangement links TRBV19 to TRBJ2-5, with TRBD1 as a possible D gene (6 bases). Looked up from germline, CDR1 is LNHDA and CDR2 is SQIVND (reference sequence). Trimming removed 6 bases from V and 5 bases from J, with 13 bases in between. This CDR3 has 13 residues. CDR3 in DNA: TGTGCCAGTAGGCAGGGGCATGGCGAGACCCAGTACTTC. Amino acids: CASRQGHGETQYF.

Points on this clone: No conserved phenylalanine or tryptophan is present at the end of the CDR3, so a read error is the likely explanation. The J gene is TRBJ1-1, the V gene TRBV11-2; a possible D gene is TRBD1 (6 bases). Per the germline V gene, CDR1 is SGHAT and CDR2 is FQNNGV. V was clipped by 5 bases and J by 4 bases, with 14 bases between them. The CDR3 has 14 amino acids. The CDR3 region has the DNA TGTGCCAGCAGCCTACTACAGGGAACCACTGAAGCTTTCCTT. Translated: CASSLLQGTTEAFL.

This chain connects TRBV11-2 to TRBJ2-1; 15 bases line up with TRBD2. The V gene's germline CDR1 is SGHAT and CDR2 FQNNGV. The junction had 8 bases not matched to a gene; V was cut back by 4 bases and J by 4 bases. This CDR3 is 18 amino acids long. The chain's CDR3 is CASSSTGLAGGGYNEQFF. The CDR3 region has the DNA TGTGCCAGCAGCTCCACCGGACTAGCGGGAGGGGGTTACAATGAGCAGTTCTTC.